The clone carrying this TCR beta chain was recorded at least ten times. No antigen is known for it. These data are taken from a study of Graves' ophthalmopathy and Graves' hyperthyroidism. Study results and limitations: A 13-signature model separated ophthalmopathy from stable hyperthyroidism, reaching 85% to 90% sensitivity and approximately 81% specificity cross-validated.

Beta-chain TCR CDR3 regions were amplified from RNA transcripts. An initial RT-PCR round employing HTBI primers preceded a second-round multiplex PCR. TCRdb redid the calling of the multiplex PCR reads with MiXCR, one entry per CDR3 protein. The sample lists over 450,000 distinct CDR3 sequences; roughly an eighth were seen once. All donors with ophthalmopathy were recorded as having moderate-to-severe activity, CAS ≥3, NOSPECS ≥4 and a duration under 3 months. Material for sequencing was blood. This receptor was obtained from a woman aged 30 to 39 with Graves' ophthalmopathy.

This chain's CDR3 is CASSVGVQGSYGYTF. CDR3 DNA: TGTGCCAGCAGCGTAGGGGTGCAGGGGTCCTATGGCTACACCTTC. The J gene is TRBJ1-2, the V gene TRBV9; tentative D call: TRBD1 (6 bases). CDR1 and CDR2 from the germline V gene are SGDLS and YYNGEE. The CDR3 is 15 residues long. V was trimmed by 0 bases and J by 4 bases, leaving 13 bases between them.